The next 25 T cell receptor beta chains were all read from a single sample in a study of Ad26.COV2.S vaccination and SARS-CoV-2 variants. Indicated treatment: 15 to 20 received Ad26.COV2.S at low or high dose, single or two shots; roughly five received placebo; per-sample allocation not given. Each sample was drawn 63 days after the first injection (of vaccine or placebo). Repertoires were generated with immunoSEQ multiplex PCR, while TCRdb's copy carries only in-frame clones and drops some. This table holds roughly 450,000 clones, approximately 92% found once. This sample comprised peripheral blood, obtained in a trial of Ad26.COV2.S vaccine versus placebo. These receptor sequences come from a person between 18 and 65 years old who received the Ad26.COV2.S COVID-19 vaccine or a placebo.

This sequence joins TRBV18 and TRBJ2-3, with 8 bases aligning to TRBD1. The CDR3 covers 15 residues. The germline CDR1 and CDR2 sequences are KGHSH and LQKENI. The V and J ends lost 5 bases and 5 bases, in that order; junction bases with no gene match: 9. In DNA, the CDR3 is TGTGCCAGCTCAACGTGGACAGGGCAGGGAGATACGCAGTATTTT. As protein: CASSTWTGQGDTQYF.

The CDR3: CAWSNGGHQPQHF. CDR3 DNA sequence: TGTGCCTGGAGTAACGGGGGTCATCAGCCCCAGCATTTT. The chain links TRBV30 to TRBJ1-5, with D maybe TRBD1 (5 bases). Trimming shortened V by 2 bases and J by 5 bases, and 10 bases separated the two germline ends. The germline gives CDR1 GTSNPN, CDR2 SVGIG (reference sequence). This CDR3 region has 13 residues. Full variable domain (remainder filled in from reference TRBV30 and TRBJ1-5): SQTIHQWPATLVQPVGSPLSLECTVEGTSNPNLYWYRQAAGRGLQLLFYSVGIGQISSEVPQNLSASRPQDRQFILSSKKLLLSDSGFYLCAWSNGGHQPQHFGDGTRLSIL.

The chain has TRBV4-1 and TRBJ2-2; 10 nucleotides match TRBD2. The CDR3 is made up of 20 amino acids. Trimming at V came to 4 bases and at J to 3 bases, leaving 17 bases not matched to a gene. CDR1 is MGHRA, CDR2 YSYEKL, per germline. The CDR3 DNA is TGCGCCAGCAGCCCCCCCACGCGGTTAGGACTAGCGGTTCACACCGGGGAGCTGTTTTTT. It encodes CASSPPTRLGLAVHTGELFF.

This chain uses TRBV30 with TRBJ2-1, with 10 bases that match TRBD2. V lost 2 bases to trimming and J lost 7 bases; unmatched junction nucleotides: 8. Germline V gene lookup returns CDR1 GTSNPN and CDR2 SVGIG (reference sequence). The CDR3 has 15 amino acids. Here the CDR3 DNA reads TGTGCCTGGAGTTCTAGCGGGAGAATTAGAAATGAGCAGTTCTTC. Translated: CAWSSSGRIRNEQFF.

The V call is TRBV20-1, the J call TRBJ2-7; D possibly corresponds to TRBD1 (5 bases). V was clipped by 3 bases and J by 1 base, with 13 bases between them. CDR3 size: 14 residues. Germline V gene lookup returns CDR1 DFQATT and CDR2 SNEGSKA (reference sequence). The DNA of the CDR3 is TGCAGTGCTAGTGAGGCCAGGGAATCCTACGAGCAGTACTTC. Protein sequence: CSASEARESYEQYF.

This clone has only one observation. CDR3 in amino acids: CSAARGLGYTF. The CDR3 bases are TGCAGTGCTGCCCGGGGCTTGGGCTACACCTTC. V usage is TRBV20-1 and J usage is TRBJ1-2, with D perhaps matching TRBD1 (5 bases). In germline, CDR1 is DFQATT, CDR2 SNEGSKA (reference sequence). CDR3 size: 11 residues. Between the trimmed V and J ends, which lost 5 bases and 8 bases, there was a span of 12 bases.

V is TRBV27 and J is TRBJ1-2; D remains unclear. With 0 bases removed from V and 2 bases from J, the gap between germline ends came to 7 bases. Germline V CDR1 and CDR2: MNHEY, SMNVEV (reference sequence). The CDR3 has 14 residues. The CDR3 reads CASSLSGGNYGYTF. CDR3 bases: TGTGCCAGCAGTTTATCGGGCGGGAACTATGGCTACACCTTC.

On this clone: One end of the junction varies from germline; a read error may be responsible. CDR3 nucleotide sequence: TGTGCCAGCTCTCCACAGGGTGGCGCCTACGAGCAGTACTTC. This encodes CASSPQGGAYEQYF. The chain links TRBV18 to TRBJ2-7; D is perhaps TRBD1 (6 bases). The CDR3 length is 14 residues. CDR1 and CDR2 (germline): KGHSH, LQKENI.

In its sample, this clone was seen once. The rearrangement joins TRBV5-1 to TRBJ1-2; tentatively, D is TRBD1 (6 bases). Germline V gene sequence: CDR1 SGHRS, CDR2 YFSETQ. Deletions cut 4 bases from V and 7 bases from J, with 17 bases between. CDR3 length equals 14 residues. CDR3 DNA sequence: TGCGCCAGCAGCCCGGACAGCTCATCCCCTGGCTACACCTTC. Translating gives CASSPDSSSPGYTF.

The CDR3 reads CASSDFLTALGKTQYF. In nucleotides, the CDR3 is TGCGCCAGCAGTGACTTCCTGACGGCGCTCGGGAAGACCCAGTACTTC. J is TRBJ2-5 and V is TRBV10-2, with a possible D match to TRBD2 (5 bases). Per germline, CDR1 WSHSY and CDR2 SAAADI. The V gene lost 3 bases and the J gene lost 6 bases, with 20 bases spanning the gap. The CDR3 has 16 residues.

This rearrangement joins TRBV2 to TRBJ2-5; no clear D. CDR3 length: 17 amino acids. Looked up from germline, CDR1 is SNHLY and CDR2 is FYNNEI. The V end lost 4 bases, the J end lost 5 bases, and 23 bases lay between the germline ends. In DNA form, the CDR3 reads TGTGCCAGCAGTGTGGGTCTCCAAAGATATCTTATGGAGACCCAGTACTTC. It yields the protein CASSVGLQRYLMETQYF.

The chain couples TRBV19 to TRBJ2-7, with 9 bases aligning to TRBD1. The CDR3 loop spans 14 amino acids. V dropped 6 bases and J dropped 5; count of bases not matched to a gene: 8. Germline V gene sequence: CDR1 LNHDA, CDR2 SQIVND (reference sequence). The CDR3 DNA is TGTGCCAGTAGAACCGGGACAGGGCATAACGAGCAGTACTTC. Its protein is CASRTGTGHNEQYF.

The rearrangement links TRBV28 to TRBJ2-2; tentative D call: TRBD2 (6 bases). The germline gives CDR1 MDHEN, CDR2 SYDVKM. The CDR3 runs to 12 residues. Deletions cut 6 bases from V and 7 bases from J, with 9 bases between. CDR3 region: CASRQEGGELFF. CDR3 sequence (DNA): TGTGCCAGCAGACAGGAGGGCGGGGAGCTGTTTTTT.

In the case of this clone: Other DNA variants within this sample encode the same CDR3. This chain links TRBV9 with TRBJ1-3, with no clear D. Trimming left V 0 bases short and J 1 base short, with 8 bases between. The CDR3 extends over 15 amino acids. The germline gives CDR1 SGDLS, CDR2 YYNGEE. The CDR3 bases are TGTGCCAGCAGCGTAGGTGGTGTGTCTGGAAACACCATATATTTT. Translating gives CASSVGGVSGNTIYF.

The chain recombines TRBV27 with TRBJ2-7; D perhaps matches TRBD1 (6 bases). This CDR3 is built from 14 residues. Trimming removed 0 bases at V and 11 bases at J, with 17 bases between. CDR1 is MNHEY and CDR2 is SMNVEV in the germline V gene (reference sequence). The DNA for the CDR3 is TGTGCCAGCAGTTTATCCCGACAGGTCCCCATGGAGTACTTC. Protein sequence: CASSLSRQVPMEYF.

The V call is TRBV4-3, the J call TRBJ1-2; the D is unclear. V lost 2 bases and J 8 bases, leaving 12 bases between the germline ends. Germline CDR1 LGHNA, CDR2 YSLEER. CDR3 length: 13 residues. The CDR3 DNA follows: TGCGCCAGCAGCCAATTCGACGGAAGGGGCTACACCTTC. Its protein is CASSQFDGRGYTF.

The J gene is TRBJ2-1, the V gene TRBV3-1 (or the pseudogene TRBV3-2), with D uncertain. This CDR3 spans 13 amino acids. Trimming pared 0 bases from V and 5 bases from J, leaving 5 bases between. Per the germline V gene, CDR1 is LGHDT and CDR2 is YNNKEL (reference sequence). CDR3 protein: CASSQDRHNEQFF. The CDR3 nucleotides are TGTGCCAGCAGCCAAGATCGACACAATGAGCAGTTCTTC.

The chain couples TRBV29-1 to TRBJ2-1; D is undetermined. The germline V and J ends were trimmed by 1 base and 4 bases, with 11 bases remaining between them. Looked up from germline, CDR1 is SQVTM and CDR2 is ANQGSEA. The CDR3 has 14 amino acids. The DNA for the CDR3 is TGCAGCGTTGAAGCAGGAACCATATACAATGAGCAGTTCTTC. It is translated as CSVEAGTIYNEQFF.

The gene calls are TRBV10-1 and TRBJ2-2; D gene unclear. The V end was cut by 4 bases, the J end by 0 bases, with 3 bases between. The length of the CDR3 is 13 residues. Per germline, CDR1 WNHNN and CDR2 SYGVQD (reference sequence). CDR3 in DNA: TGCGCCAGCAGTGCACCGAACACCGGGGAGCTGTTTTTT. Its protein is CASSAPNTGELFF.

This chain links TRBV19 with TRBJ1-3, with 9 bases matching TRBD1. The CDR3 extends over 17 amino acids. With V trimmed by 5 bases and J by 0 bases, 8 bases remained unmatched. Germline V gene sequence: CDR1 LNHDA, CDR2 SQIVND (reference sequence). The CDR3: CASSFRTGDISGNTIYF. The CDR3, as DNA: TGTGCCAGTAGTTTTCGGACAGGGGACATCTCTGGAAACACCATATATTTT.

The chain combines TRBV27 with TRBJ2-2; no firm D call. Trimming took 2 bases from V and 4 from J, leaving 5 bases between them. The CDR3 contains 13 residues. From germline, CDR1 is MNHEY and CDR2 SMNVEV (reference sequence). As DNA, the CDR3 is TGTGCCAGCAGTTTACCGTTCACCGGGGAGCTGTTTTTT. It specifies CASSLPFTGELFF.

The chain recombines TRBV30 with TRBJ2-2, with 8 bases lining up with TRBD2. Germline V lookup: CDR1 GTSNPN, CDR2 SVGIG (reference sequence). Unmatched junction bases numbered 8, after V lost 2 bases and J lost 6 bases. The CDR3 has 15 residues. CDR3 region: CAWSFGGGEPGELFF. CDR3 DNA: TGTGCCTGGAGTTTCGGGGGGGGAGAACCCGGGGAGCTGTTTTTT.

J is TRBJ1-6 and V is TRBV6-5, with 7 bases lining up with TRBD1. The germline CDR1 and CDR2 sequences are MNHEY and SVGAGI. CDR3 size: 15 residues. Losses at the gene ends were 2 bases for V and 7 bases for J; bases not matched to a gene: 5. CDR3 in DNA: TGTGCCAGCAGTTACGAAGGGACAGACAATTCACCCCTCCACTTT. Amino acids: CASSYEGTDNSPLHF.

The gene calls are TRBV7-2 and TRBJ1-1, with 10 bases matching TRBD1. The CDR3 is 14 amino acids. Per the germline V gene, CDR1 is SGHTA and CDR2 is FQGNSA. The V and J ends lost 7 bases and 4 bases, in that order; junction bases with no gene match: 6. Here the CDR3 reads CASMTGGASTEAFF. Written as DNA, the CDR3 is TGTGCCAGCATGACAGGGGGCGCGAGCACTGAAGCTTTCTTT. The full variable domain, rest sourced from reference TRBV7-2 and TRBJ1-1, is GAGVSQSPSNKVTEKGKDVELRCDPISGHTALYWYRQSLGQGLEFLIYFQGNSAPDKSGLPSDRFSAERTGGSVSTLTIQRTQQEDSAVYLCASMTGGASTEAFFGQGTRLTVV.

The chain links TRBV19 to TRBJ1-6, with D possibly matching TRBD1 (6 bases). V lost 6 bases to trimming and J lost 5 bases, with 11 bases between them. This CDR3 comprises 14 residues. Germline CDR1 reads LNHDA; CDR2 reads SQIVND (reference sequence). As DNA, the CDR3 is TGTGCCAGTAGCCGGGACATCGATAATTCACCCCTCCACTTT. It codes for CASSRDIDNSPLHF.